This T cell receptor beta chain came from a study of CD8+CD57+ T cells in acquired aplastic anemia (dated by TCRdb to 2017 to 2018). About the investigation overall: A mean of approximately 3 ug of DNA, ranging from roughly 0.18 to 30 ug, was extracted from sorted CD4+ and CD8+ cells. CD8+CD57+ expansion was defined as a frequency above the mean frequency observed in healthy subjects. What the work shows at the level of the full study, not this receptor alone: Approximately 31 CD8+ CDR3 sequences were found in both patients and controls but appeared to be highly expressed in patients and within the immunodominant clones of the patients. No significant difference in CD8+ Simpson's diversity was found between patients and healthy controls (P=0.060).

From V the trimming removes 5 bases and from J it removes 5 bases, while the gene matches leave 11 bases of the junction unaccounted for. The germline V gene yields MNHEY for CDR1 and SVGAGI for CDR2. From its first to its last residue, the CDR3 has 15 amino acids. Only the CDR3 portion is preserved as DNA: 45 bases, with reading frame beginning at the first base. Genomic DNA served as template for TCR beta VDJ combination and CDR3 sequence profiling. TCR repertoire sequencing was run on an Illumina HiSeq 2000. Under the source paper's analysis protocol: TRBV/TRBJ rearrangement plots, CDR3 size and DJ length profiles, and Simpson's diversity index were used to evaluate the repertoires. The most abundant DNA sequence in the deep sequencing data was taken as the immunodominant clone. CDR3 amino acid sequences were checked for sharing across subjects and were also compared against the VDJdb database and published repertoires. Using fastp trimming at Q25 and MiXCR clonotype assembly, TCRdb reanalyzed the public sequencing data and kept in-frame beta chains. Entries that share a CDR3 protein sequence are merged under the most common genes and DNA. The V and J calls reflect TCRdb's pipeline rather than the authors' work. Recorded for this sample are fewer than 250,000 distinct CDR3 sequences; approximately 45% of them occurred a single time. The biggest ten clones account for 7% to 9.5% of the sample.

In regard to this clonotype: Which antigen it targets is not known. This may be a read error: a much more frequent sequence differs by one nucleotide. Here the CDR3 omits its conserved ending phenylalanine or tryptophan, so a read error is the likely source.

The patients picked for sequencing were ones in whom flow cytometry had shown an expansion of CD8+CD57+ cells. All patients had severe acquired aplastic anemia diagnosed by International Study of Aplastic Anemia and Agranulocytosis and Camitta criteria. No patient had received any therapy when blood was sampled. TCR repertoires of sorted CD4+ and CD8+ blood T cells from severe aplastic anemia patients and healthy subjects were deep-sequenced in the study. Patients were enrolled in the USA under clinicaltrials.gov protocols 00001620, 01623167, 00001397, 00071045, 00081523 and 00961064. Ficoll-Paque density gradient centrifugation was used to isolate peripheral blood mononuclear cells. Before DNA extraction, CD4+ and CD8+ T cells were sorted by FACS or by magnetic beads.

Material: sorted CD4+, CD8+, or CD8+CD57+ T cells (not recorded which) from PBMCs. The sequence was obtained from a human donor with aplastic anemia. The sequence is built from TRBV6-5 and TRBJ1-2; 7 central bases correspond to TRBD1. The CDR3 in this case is CASSSPGQRRYGYTL. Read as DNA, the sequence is TGTGCCAGCAGTAGCCCGGGACAGCGGCGTTATGGCTACACCCTC.